Sequencing of this TCR beta chain was carried out in a study of T cells after yellow fever vaccination. With 4 bases removed from V and 11 bases from J, the gap between germline ends came to 11 bases. This CDR3 contains 10 residues. Germline V gene data show CDR1 as GTSNPN and CDR2 as SVGIG (reference sequence). It was through 5'RACE template switching that TCR cDNA was made, with a universal primer site and UMIs added. TCRdb itself ran the 5' RACE reads through MiXCR, one entry per CDR3 protein. In the table there are around 350,000 distinct CDR3 sequences, under 7.5% of which are singletons. This clonotype has at least ten counts.

J is TRBJ1-1 and V is TRBV30; D gene ambiguous. Sequences were derived from PBMCs, sampled 5 days after the yellow fever booster vaccination. The clonotype originates from a man aged 30 to 39 who received the YFV17D yellow fever vaccine. The CDR3 DNA reads as TGTGCCTGGATGGAGGTTGTGGCTTTCTTT. Protein sequence: CAWMEVVAFF.